The entry below describes one T cell receptor (beta chain). Antigen: not known. This entry comes from a study of T cells expressing NK-cell markers. Whole-study results and caveats: These same clonotypes (in four donors) also led the CD3+CD56-NKG2C+ fraction. It is unclear if expanded NKG2C-expressing clones target HCMV antigens.

CDR3 length: 16 amino acids. Germline V gives CDR1 MNHEY, CDR2 SVGAGI. Reanalyzing the 5' RACE reads, TCRdb keeps one entry per CDR3 protein, without DNA. The table for this sample gives about 160,000 distinct CDR3 sequences. The sequence came from a man aged 18-69 years in good health. The sequencing input was blood T cells: a sorted CD56 or NKG2C T cell subset, CD4+ or CD8+ T cells, or bulk PBMC T cells (not recorded which). The chain couples TRBV6-5 to TRBJ1-2; TCRdb picks TRBD1, but there is no DNA to check that call. The CDR3 is CASSYSIQGLESGYTF.